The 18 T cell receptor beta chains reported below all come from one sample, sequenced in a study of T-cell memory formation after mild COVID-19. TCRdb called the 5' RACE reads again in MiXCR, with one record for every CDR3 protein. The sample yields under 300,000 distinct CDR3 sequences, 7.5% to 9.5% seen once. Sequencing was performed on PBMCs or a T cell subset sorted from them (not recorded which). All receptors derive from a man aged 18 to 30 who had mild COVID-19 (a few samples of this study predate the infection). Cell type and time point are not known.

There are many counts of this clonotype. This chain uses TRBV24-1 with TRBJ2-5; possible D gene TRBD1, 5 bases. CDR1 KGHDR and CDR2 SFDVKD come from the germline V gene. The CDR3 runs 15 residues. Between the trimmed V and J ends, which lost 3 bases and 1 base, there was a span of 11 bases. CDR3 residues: CATSDDTRVQETQYF. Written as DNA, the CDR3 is TGTGCCACCAGTGATGACACCAGGGTCCAAGAGACCCAGTACTTC.

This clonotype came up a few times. Written as DNA, the CDR3 is TGTGCCAGCAGGTGGGGGGGCGGCACAGATACGCAGTATTTT. The encoded protein is CASRWGGGTDTQYF. The chain couples TRBV12-3 or TRBV12-4 to TRBJ2-3; tentatively, D is TRBD2 (7 bases). Trimming removed 6 bases from V and 1 base from J, with 11 bases in between. The CDR3 has 14 residues.

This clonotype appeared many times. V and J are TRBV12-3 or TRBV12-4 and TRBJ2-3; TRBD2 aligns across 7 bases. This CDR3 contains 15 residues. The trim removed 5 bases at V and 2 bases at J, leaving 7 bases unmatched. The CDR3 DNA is TGTGCCAGCAGTGGCCCAAGCGGGGACACAGATACGCAGTATTTT. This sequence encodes CASSGPSGDTDTQYF.

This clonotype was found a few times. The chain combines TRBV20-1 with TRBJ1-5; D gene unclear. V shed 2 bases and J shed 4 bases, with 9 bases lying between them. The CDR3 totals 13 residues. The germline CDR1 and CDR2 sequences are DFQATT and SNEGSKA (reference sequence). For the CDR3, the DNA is TGCAGTGCTAGATTGGGTGGTAATCAGCCCCAGCATTTT. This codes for CSARLGGNQPQHF.

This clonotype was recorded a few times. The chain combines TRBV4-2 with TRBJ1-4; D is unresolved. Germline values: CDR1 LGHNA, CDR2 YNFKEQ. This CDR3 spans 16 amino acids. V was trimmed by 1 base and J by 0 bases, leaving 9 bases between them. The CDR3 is CASSQVVTTTNEKLFF. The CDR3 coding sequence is TGTGCCAGCAGCCAAGTAGTAACCACAACTAATGAAAAACTGTTTTTT.

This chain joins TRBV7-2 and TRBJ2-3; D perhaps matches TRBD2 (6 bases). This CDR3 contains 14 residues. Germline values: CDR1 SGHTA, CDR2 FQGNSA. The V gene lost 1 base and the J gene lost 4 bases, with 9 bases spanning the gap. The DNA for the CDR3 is TGTGCCAGCAGCTTAGATGCGGGGCCAGATACGCAGTATTTT. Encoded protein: CASSLDAGPDTQYF.

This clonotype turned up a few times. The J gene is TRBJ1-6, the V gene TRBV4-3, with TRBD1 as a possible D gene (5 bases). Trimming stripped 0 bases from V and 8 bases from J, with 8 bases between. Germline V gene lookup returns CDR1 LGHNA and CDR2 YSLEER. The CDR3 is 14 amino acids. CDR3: CASSQEVGDSPLHF. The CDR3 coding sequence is TGCGCCAGCAGCCAAGAGGTGGGGGATTCACCCCTCCACTTT.

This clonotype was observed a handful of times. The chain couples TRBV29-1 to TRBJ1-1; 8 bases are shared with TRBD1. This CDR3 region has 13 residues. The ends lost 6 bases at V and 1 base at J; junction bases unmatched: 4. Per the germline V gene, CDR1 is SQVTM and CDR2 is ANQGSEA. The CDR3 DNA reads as TGCAGCGTCGTACAGGGGGGGAACACTGAAGCTTTCTTT. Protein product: CSVVQGGNTEAFF.

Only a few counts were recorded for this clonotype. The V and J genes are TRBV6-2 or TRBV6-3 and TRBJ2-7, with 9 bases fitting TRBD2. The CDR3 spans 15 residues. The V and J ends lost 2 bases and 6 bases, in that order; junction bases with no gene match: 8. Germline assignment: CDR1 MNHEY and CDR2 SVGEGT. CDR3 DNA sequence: TGTGCCAGCAGTTACACCTCGCGGGGGGGCCTCGAGCAGTACGTC. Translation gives CASSYTSRGGLEQYV.

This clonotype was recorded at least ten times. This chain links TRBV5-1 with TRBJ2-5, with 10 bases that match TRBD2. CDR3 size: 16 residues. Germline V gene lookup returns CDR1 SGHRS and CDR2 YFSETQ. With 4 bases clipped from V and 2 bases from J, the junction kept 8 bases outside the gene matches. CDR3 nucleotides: TGCGCCAGCAGCATCCAGCGGGGGGGCTTACAAGAGACCCAGTACTTC. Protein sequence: CASSIQRGGLQETQYF.

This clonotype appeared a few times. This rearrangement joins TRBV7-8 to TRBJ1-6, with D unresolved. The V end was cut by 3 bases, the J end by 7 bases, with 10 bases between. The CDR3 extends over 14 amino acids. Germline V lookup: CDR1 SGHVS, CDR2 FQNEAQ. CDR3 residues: CASSFSGGNSPLHF. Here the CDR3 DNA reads TGTGCCAGCAGCTTTAGTGGTGGGAATTCACCCCTCCACTTT.

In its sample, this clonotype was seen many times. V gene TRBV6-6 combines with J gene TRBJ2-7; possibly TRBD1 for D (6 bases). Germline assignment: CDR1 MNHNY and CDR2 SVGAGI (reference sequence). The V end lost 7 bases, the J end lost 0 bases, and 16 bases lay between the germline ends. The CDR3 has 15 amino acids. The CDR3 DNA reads TGTGCCAGCACTGCCCAGGGGTTACTCTCCTACGAGCAGTACTTC. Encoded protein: CASTAQGLLSYEQYF.

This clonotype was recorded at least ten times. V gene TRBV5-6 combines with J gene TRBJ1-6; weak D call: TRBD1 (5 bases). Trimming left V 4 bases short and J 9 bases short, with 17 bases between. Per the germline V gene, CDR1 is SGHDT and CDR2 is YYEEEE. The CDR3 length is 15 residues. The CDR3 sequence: CASSPNGGVSSPLHF. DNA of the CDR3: TGTGCCAGCAGCCCCAACGGGGGGGTCAGTTCACCCCTCCACTTT.

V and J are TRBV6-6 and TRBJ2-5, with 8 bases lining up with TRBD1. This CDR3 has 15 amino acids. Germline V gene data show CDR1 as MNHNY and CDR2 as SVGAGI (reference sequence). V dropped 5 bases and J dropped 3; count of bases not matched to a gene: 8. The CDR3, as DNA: TGTGCCAGCAGTGACCAGGACAGGGAAAAAGAGACCCAGTACTTC. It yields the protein CASSDQDREKETQYF.

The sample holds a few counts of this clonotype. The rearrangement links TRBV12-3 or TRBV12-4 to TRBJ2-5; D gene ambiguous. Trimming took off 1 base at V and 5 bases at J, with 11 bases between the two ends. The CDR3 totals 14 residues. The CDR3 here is CASSLEHLRETQYF. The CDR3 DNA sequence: TGTGCCAGCAGTTTAGAGCACCTCCGGGAGACCCAGTACTTC.

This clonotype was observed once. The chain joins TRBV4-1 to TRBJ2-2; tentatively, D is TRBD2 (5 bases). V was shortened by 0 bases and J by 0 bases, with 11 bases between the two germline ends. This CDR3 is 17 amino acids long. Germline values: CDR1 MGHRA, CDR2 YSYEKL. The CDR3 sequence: CASSQETGNTNTGELFF. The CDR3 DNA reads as TGCGCCAGCAGCCAAGAAACGGGAAATACGAACACCGGGGAGCTGTTTTTT.

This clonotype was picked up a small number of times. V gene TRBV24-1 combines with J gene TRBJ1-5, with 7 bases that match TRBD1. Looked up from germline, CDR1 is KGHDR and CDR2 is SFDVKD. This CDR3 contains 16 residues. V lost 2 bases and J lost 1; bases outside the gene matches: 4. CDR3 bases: TGTGCCACCAGTGATTCCAAGACAGGGAGCAATCAGCCCCAGCATTTT. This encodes CATSDSKTGSNQPQHF.

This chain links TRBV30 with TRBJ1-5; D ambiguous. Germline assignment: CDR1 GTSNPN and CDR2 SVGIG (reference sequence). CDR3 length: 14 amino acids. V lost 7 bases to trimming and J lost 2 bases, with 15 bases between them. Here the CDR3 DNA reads TGTGCCTCCCCCCACAGACGGGGCAATCAGCCCCAGCATTTT. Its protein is CASPHRRGNQPQHF.